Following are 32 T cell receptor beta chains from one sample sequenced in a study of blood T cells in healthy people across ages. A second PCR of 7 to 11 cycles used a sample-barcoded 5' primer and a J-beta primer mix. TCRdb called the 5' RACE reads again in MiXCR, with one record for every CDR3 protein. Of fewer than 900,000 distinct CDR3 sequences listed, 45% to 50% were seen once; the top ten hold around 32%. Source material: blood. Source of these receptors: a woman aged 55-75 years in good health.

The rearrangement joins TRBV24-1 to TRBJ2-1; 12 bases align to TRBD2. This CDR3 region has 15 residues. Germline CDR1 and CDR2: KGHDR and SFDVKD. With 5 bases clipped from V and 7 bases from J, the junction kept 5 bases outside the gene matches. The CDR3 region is CATSARTSGTNEQFF. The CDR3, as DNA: TGTGCCACCAGTGCCAGGACTAGCGGGACAAATGAGCAGTTCTTC.

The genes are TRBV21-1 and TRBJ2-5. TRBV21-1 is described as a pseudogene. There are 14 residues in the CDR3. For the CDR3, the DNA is TGTGCCAGCAGCTTCGACAACAACCAAGAGACCCAGTACTTC. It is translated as CASSFDNNQETQYF.

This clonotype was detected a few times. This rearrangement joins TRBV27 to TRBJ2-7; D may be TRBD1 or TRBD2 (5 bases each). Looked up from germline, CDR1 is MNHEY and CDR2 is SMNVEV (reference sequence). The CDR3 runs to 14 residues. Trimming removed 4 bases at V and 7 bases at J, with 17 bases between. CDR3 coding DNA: TGTGCCAGCAGTTCCACAAGAGGGGTGGGTGAGCAGTACTTC. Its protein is CASSSTRGVGEQYF.

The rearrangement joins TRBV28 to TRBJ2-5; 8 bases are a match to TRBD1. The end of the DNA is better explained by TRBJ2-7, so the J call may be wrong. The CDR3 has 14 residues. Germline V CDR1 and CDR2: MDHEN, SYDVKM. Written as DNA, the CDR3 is TGTGCCAGCACTATGGGACAGGCCTCCTACGAGCAGTACTTC. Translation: CASTMGQASYEQYF.

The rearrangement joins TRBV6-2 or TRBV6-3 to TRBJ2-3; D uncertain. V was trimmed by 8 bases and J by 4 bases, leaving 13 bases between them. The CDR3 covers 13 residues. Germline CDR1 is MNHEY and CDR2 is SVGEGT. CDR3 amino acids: CASRKITSDTQYF. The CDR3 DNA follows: TGTGCCAGCCGAAAAATTACGTCAGATACGCAGTATTTT.

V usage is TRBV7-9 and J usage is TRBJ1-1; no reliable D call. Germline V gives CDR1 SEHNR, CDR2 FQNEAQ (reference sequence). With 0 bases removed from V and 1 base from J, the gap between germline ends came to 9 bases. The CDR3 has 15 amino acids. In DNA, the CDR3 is TGTGCCAGCAGCTTAGCGGCGGGAGGGAACACTGAAGCTTTCTTT. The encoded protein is CASSLAAGGNTEAFF. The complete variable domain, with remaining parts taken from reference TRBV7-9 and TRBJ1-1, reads DTGVSQNPRHKITKRGQNVTFRCDPISEHNRLYWYRQTLGQGPEFLTYFQNEAQLEKSRLLSDRFSAERPKGSFSTLEIQRTEQGDSAMYLCASSLAAGGNTEAFFGQGTRLTVV.

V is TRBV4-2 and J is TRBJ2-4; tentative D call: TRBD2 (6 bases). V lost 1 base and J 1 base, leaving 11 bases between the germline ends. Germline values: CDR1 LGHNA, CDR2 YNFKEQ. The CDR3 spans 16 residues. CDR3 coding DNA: TGTGCCAGCAGCCAAGGAAGGCGGGATGCCAAAAACATTCAGTACTTC. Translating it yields CASSQGRRDAKNIQYF.

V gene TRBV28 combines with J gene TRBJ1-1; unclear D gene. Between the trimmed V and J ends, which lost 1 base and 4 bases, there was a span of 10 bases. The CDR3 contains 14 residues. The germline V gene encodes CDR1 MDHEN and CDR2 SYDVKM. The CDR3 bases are TGTGCCAGCAGTTTATTCAAGGGTTCCACTGAAGCTTTCTTT. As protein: CASSLFKGSTEAFF.

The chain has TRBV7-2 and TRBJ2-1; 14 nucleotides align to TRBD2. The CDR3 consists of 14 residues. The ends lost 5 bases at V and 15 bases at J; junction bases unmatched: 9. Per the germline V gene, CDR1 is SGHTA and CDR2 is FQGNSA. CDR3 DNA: TGTGCCAGCAGCAAGGGACTAGCGGGAGAGACCCTGTTCTTC. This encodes CASSKGLAGETLFF.

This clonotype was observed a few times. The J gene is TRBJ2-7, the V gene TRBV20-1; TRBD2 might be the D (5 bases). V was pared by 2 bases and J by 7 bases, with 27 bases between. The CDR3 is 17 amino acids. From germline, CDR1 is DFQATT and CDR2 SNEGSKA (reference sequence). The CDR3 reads CSARSPPEAQITGEQYF. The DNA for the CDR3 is TGCAGTGCTAGAAGCCCCCCGGAGGCCCAGATAACGGGGGAGCAGTACTTC.

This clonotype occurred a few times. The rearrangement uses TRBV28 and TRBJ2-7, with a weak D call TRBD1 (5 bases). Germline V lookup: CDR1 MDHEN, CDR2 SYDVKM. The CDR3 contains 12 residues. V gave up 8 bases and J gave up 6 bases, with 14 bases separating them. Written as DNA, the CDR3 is TGTGCCAGCGGGGCTAGGACCTTCGAGCAGTACTTC. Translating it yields CASGARTFEQYF.

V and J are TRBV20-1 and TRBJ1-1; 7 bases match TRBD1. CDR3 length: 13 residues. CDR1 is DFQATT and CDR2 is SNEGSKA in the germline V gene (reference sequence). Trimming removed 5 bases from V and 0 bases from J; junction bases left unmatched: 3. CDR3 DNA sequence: TGCAGTGCTGACAGGGCCATGAACACTGAAGCTTTCTTT. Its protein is CSADRAMNTEAFF.

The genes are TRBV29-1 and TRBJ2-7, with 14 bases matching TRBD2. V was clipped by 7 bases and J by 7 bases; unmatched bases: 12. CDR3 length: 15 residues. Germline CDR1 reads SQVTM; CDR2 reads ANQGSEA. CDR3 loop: CSAAGTSGSLNEQYF. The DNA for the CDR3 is TGCAGCGCCGCCGGGACTAGCGGGAGCCTTAATGAGCAGTACTTC.

Written as DNA, the CDR3 is TGCGCCAGCAGCCGGTGGACTAGCGGGAACTACAATGAGCAGTACTTC. Encoded protein: CASSRWTSGNYNEQYF. This chain uses TRBV5-1 with TRBJ2-7; 12 bases align to TRBD2. Germline V gene lookup returns CDR1 SGHRS and CDR2 YFSETQ. The CDR3 has 16 amino acids. J was trimmed by 7 bases and V by 4 bases; bases with no gene match: 12.

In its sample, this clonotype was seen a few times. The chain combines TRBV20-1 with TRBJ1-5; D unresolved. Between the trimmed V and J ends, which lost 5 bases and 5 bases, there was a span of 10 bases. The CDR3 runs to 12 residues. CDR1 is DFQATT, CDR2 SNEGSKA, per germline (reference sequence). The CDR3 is CSAYDGDQPQHF. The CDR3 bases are TGCAGTGCTTACGATGGTGATCAGCCCCAGCATTTT.

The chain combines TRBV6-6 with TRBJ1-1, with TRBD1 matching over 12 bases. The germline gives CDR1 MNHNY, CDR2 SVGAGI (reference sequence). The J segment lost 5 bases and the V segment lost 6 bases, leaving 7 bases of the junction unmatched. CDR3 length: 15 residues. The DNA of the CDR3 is TGTGCCAGCAGCCGGGGACAGGGGGCTAGGACTGAAGCTTTCTTT. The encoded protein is CASSRGQGARTEAFF.

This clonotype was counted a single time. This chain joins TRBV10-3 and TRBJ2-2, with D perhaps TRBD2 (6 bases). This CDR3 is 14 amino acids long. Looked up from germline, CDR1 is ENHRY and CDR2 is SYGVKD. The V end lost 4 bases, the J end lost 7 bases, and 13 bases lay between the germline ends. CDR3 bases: TGTGCCATCAGTGCGCGGGGACTGGGCGGGGAGCTGTTTTTT. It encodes CAISARGLGGELFF.

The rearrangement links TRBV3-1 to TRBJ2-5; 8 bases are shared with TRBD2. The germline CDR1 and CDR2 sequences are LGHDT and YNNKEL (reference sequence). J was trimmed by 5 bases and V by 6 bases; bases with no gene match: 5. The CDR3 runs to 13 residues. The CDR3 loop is CASSTSGPETQYF. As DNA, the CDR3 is TGTGCCAGCAGTACTAGCGGACCGGAGACCCAGTACTTC.

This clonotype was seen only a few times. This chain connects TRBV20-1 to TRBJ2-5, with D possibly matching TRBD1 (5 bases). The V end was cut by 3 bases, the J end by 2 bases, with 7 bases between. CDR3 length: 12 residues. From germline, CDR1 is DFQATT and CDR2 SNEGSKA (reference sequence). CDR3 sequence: CSASRAQETQYF. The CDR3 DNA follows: TGCAGTGCTAGCAGGGCGCAAGAGACCCAGTACTTC.

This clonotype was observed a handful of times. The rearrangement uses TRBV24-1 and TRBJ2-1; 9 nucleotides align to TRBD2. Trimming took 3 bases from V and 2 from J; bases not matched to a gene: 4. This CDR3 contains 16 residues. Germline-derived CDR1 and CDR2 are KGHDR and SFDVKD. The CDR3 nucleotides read TGTGCCACCAGTGATCCGACTAGCGGTCCCTACAATGAGCAGTTCTTC. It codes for CATSDPTSGPYNEQFF.

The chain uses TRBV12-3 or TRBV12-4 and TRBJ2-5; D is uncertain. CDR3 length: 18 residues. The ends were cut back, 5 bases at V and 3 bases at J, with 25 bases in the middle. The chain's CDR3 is CASSTSRLLRPRKETQYF. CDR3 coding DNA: TGTGCCAGCAGTACCTCACGCCTCTTAAGGCCTCGGAAAGAGACCCAGTACTTC.

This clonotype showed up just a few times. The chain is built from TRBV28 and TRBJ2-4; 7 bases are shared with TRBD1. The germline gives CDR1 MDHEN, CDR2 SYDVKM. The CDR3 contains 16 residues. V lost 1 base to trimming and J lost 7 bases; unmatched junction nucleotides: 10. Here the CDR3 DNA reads TGTGCCAGCAGTTTATTTAGGGGGCGAGAGTTGAACATTCAGTACTTC. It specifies CASSLFRGRELNIQYF.

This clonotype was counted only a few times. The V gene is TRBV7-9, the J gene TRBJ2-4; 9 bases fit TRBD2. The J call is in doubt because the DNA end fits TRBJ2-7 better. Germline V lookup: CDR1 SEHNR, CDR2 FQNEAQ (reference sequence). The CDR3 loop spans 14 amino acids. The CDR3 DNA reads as TGTGCCAGCAGCTTACTGTTAGCGGGAGACGAGCAGTACTTC. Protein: CASSLLLAGDEQYF.

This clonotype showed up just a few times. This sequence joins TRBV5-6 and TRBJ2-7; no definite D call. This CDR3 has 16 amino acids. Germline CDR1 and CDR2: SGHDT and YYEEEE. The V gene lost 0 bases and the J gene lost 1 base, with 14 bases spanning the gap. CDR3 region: CASSLAGSASSYEQYF. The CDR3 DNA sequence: TGTGCCAGCAGCTTGGCCGGCAGTGCCTCATCCTACGAGCAGTACTTC.

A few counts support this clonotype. CDR3 region: CASTSLTGTKVDEQYF. CDR3 bases: TGTGCCAGCACCTCTCTTACCGGGACAAAAGTCGACGAGCAGTACTTC. This sequence joins TRBV6-1 and TRBJ2-5; D is possibly TRBD1 (6 bases). TRBJ2-7 explains the end of the DNA better; the J call may be wrong. Germline lookup yields CDR1 MNHNS and CDR2 SASEGT. This CDR3 region has 16 residues.

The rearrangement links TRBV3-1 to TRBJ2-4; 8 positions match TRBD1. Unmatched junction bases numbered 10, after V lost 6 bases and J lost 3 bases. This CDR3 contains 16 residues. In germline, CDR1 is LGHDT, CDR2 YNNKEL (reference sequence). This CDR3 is CASRNDRGPGKNIQYF. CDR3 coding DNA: TGTGCCAGCAGAAACGACAGGGGCCCAGGCAAAAACATTCAGTACTTC.

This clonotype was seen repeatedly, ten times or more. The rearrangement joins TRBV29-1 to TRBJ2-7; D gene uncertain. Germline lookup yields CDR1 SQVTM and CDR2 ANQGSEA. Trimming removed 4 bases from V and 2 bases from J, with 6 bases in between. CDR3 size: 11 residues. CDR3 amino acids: CSVATAYEQYF. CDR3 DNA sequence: TGCAGCGTTGCAACAGCCTACGAGCAGTACTTC.

The CDR3 nucleotides are TGCGCCAGCAGCCAAGATTTTTCCCCCAGGGACGATGAGCAGTTCTTC. This encodes CASSQDFSPRDDEQFF. V and J are TRBV4-3 and TRBJ2-1, with D tentatively TRBD1 or TRBD2 (5 bases each). This CDR3 has 16 residues. The V gene lost 0 bases and the J gene lost 8 bases, with 17 bases spanning the gap. Germline V gives CDR1 LGHNA, CDR2 YSLEER.

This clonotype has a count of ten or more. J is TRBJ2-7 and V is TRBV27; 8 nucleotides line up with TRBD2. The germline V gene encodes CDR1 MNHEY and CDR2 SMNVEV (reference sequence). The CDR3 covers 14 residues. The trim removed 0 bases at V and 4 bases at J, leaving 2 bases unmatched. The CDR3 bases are TGTGCCAGCAGTTTATCTGAGCGGGAGTACGAGCAGTACTTC. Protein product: CASSLSEREYEQYF.

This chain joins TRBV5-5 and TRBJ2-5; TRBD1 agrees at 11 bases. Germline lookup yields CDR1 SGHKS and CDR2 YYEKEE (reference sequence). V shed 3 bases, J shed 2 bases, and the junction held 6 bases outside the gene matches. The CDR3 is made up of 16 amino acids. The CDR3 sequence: CASSSRTGGPQETQYF. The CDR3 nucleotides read TGTGCCAGCAGCTCGAGGACAGGGGGCCCTCAAGAGACCCAGTACTTC.

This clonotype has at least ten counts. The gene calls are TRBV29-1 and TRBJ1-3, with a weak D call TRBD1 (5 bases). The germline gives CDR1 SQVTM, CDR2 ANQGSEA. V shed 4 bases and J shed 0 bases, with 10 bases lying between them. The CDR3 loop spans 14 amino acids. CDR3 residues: CSVAGGTSGNTIYF. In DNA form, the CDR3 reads TGCAGCGTTGCGGGGGGAACCTCTGGAAACACCATATATTTT.

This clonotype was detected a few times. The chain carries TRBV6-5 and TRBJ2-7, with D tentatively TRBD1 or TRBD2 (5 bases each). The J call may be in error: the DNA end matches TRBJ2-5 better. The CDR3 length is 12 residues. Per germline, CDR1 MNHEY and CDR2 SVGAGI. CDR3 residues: CASSLVGRTQYF. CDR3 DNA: TGTGCCAGCAGTCTGGTGGGACGGACCCAGTACTTC.